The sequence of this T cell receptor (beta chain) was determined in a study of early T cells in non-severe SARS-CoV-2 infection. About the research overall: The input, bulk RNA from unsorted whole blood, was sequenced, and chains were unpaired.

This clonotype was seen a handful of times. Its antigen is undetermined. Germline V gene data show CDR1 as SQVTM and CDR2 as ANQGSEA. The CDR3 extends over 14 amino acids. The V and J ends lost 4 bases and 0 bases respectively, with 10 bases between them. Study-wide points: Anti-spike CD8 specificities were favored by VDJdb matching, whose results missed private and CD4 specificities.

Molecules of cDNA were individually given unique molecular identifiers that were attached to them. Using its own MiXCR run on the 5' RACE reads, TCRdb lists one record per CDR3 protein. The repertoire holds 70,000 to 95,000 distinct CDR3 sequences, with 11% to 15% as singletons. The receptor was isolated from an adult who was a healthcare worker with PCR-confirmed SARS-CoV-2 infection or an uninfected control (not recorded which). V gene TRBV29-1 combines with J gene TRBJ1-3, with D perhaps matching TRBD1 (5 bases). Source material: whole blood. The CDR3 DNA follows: TGCAGCGTTGCGGACGGGGGCTCTGGAAACACCATATATTTT. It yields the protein CSVADGGSGNTIYF. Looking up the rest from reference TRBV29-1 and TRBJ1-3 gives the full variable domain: SAVISQKPSRDICQRGTSLTIQCQVDSQVTMMFWYRQQPGQSLTLIATANQGSEATYESGFVIDKFPISRPNLTFSTLTVSNMSPEDSSIYLCSVADGGSGNTIYFGEGSWLTVV.